The clone carrying this T cell receptor (beta chain) was picked up a small number of times. Its target is not known. It was with 60 Vbeta and 13 Jbeta primers that the PCR ran. Sequencing was performed with immunoSEQ multiplex PCR; in TCRdb, only in-frame clones are kept and a portion is missing. The sample has under 300,000 clones; more than 55% are singletons. This entry is derived from a study of cytomegalovirus exposure and HLA in healthy donors. For the study at large: Earlier results showed 117 million unique TCR beta sequences derived from approximately 170 million T cells. Notes on the study in general: A missense variant in DCLRE1C was later tied to TCR beta V- and J-gene trimming. As was reported, the classifier diagnosed cytomegalovirus status with high specificity and sensitivity. In a later analysis, HLA-C alleles had the fewest associated TCRs, DRB1 alleles the most.

The trim removed 5 bases at V and 7 bases at J, leaving 11 bases unmatched. CDR3 length: 15 amino acids. Looked up from germline, CDR1 is MDHEN and CDR2 is SYDVKM. Sequencing input: PBMCs. This clonotype was obtained from a female donor in good health and CMV-seronegative. V usage is TRBV28 and J usage is TRBJ2-7; 10 positions agree with TRBD1. CDR3 protein: CASSPADRGAPEQYF. The CDR3 DNA is TGTGCCAGCAGTCCTGCGGACAGGGGGGCCCCTGAGCAGTACTTC.